Presented here are 5 T cell receptor beta chains from one specimen sequenced in a study of blood T cell repertoires in COVID-19. The protocol was immunoSEQ multiplex PCR, while the TCRdb copy is restricted to in-frame clones and leaves out a portion. This sample has fewer than 80,000 clones, with approximately 92% found just once. Sequenced material: peripheral blood. The receptor set was obtained from a human donor in a cohort sampled during active COVID-19.

To note about this clone: A read error may account for a junction end that differs from germline. This chain joins TRBV7-7 and TRBJ2-1; 11 nucleotides match TRBD1. This CDR3 region has 15 residues. CDR1 SSHAT and CDR2 FNYEAQ come from the germline V gene (reference sequence). The chain's CDR3 is CASSPGTGGYNEQFF. The CDR3 region has the DNA TGTGCTAGCAGCCCCGGGACAGGGGGCTACAATGAGCAGTTCTTC.

This sequence joins TRBV4-2 and TRBJ2-7; D is unclear. The germline V and J ends were trimmed by 0 bases and 3 bases, with 9 bases remaining between them. Per germline, CDR1 LGHNA and CDR2 YNFKEQ. The CDR3 has 14 amino acids. Written as DNA, the CDR3 is TGTGCCAGCAGCCAAGATTTAGTGAACTACGAGCAGTACTTC. As protein: CASSQDLVNYEQYF.

The chain joins TRBV13 to TRBJ2-1; 7 bases match TRBD1. Germline V gene sequence: CDR1 PRHDT, CDR2 FYEKMQ (reference sequence). This CDR3 contains 17 residues. V was pared by 3 bases and J by 6 bases, with 14 bases of the junction left unmatched. The CDR3 region has the DNA TGTGCCAGCAGCTTTGCAGGGGGTGGAGGTTACAGCAATGAGCAGTTCTTC. Translating it yields CASSFAGGGGYSNEQFF.

This clone was counted a single time. The chain joins TRBV14 to TRBJ2-7; tentatively, D is TRBD2 (6 bases). Germline V CDR1 and CDR2: SGHDN, FVKESK. V lost 4 bases, J lost 3 bases, and 10 bases lay in between. This CDR3 spans 13 amino acids. DNA for the CDR3: TGTGCCAGCAGCCCGGGACTTGTCTACGAGCAGTACTTC. It specifies CASSPGLVYEQYF.

The chain carries TRBV14 and TRBJ1-2; TRBD1 matches 9 bases. CDR1 is SGHDN, CDR2 FVKESK, per germline. With 6 bases clipped from V and 7 bases from J, the junction kept 15 bases outside the gene matches. This CDR3 comprises 16 residues. The CDR3 reads CASSARRFETGGGYTF. The DNA of the CDR3 is TGTGCCAGCAGTGCAAGGAGGTTTGAGACAGGGGGTGGCTACACCTTC. The full variable domain, rest sourced from reference TRBV14 and TRBJ1-2, is EAGVTQFPSHSVIEKGQTVTLRCDPISGHDNLYWYRRVMGKEIKFLLHFVKESKQDESGMPNNRFLAERTGGTYSTLKVQPAELEDSGVYFCASSARRFETGGGYTFGSGTRLTVV.